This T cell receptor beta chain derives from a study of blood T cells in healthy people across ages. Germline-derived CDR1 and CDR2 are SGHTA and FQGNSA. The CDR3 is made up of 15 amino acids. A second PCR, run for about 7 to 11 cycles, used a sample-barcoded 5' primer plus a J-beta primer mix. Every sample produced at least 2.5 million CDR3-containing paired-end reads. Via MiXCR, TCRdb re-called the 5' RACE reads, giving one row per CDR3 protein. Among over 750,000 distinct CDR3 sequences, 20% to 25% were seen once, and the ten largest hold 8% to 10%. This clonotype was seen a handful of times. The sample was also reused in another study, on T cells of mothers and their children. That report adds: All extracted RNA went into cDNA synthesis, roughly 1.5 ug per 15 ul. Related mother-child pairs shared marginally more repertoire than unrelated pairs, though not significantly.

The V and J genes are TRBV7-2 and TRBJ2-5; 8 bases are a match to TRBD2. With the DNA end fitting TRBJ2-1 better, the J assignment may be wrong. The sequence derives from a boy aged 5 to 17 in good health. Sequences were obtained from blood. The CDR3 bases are TGTGCCAGCAGCTTAAGGCGCGGGAGGAACGGGGAGCAGTTCTTC. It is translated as CASSLRRGRNGEQFF.